This TCR beta chain was recovered during a study of blood T cell repertoires in COVID-19 (TCRdb year 2020). Regarding the complete study: The collaborator samples originated in the United States, Italy and Spain and spanned the acute and convalescent phases of COVID-19. The prospective study material was composed of cDNA or gDNA derived from T cells, B-cell-depleted T cells, or PBMCs. The dataset comprised deeply sampled blood TCRbeta repertoires from subjects exposed to, actively infected with, or recovered from COVID-19. The repertoires were released in a freely available public database intended as a resource for research on the immune response to SARS-CoV-2. The samples were drawn from two sources: the first 160 participants of the ongoing ImmuneRACE study, and 1,000 to 1,500 subjects contributed by 6 global collaborators. The sample metadata nearly always contained a de-identified subject ID, COVID-19 status, age in years and sex. Where available, HLA class I and class II types were taken from metadata supplied by the sample provider and were not determined by assay-based typing.

Overall results and qualifications from the work: How much clinical and demographic metadata was included differed by source and by participant, and the metadata was provided uncurated.

The immunoSEQ Assay, a bias-controlled multiplex PCR, was used to amplify TCRbeta CDR3 regions from genomic DNA. For the original study's pipeline: Within the assay, amplification of reference gene primers was used to estimate how many nucleated cells each sample contained. To quantify the absolute abundance of each unique TCRbeta CDR3 rearrangement, sequence reads were collapsed and filtered. For each sample, productive Simpson clonality was calculated as the square root of Simpson's diversity index across productive rearrangements. Sourced from immuneACCESS, this table was stored by TCRdb with only in-frame sequences that have V and J called. A share of the clones is absent; for the studies checked, an unresolved V gene accounts for under half, and the remainder has no known explanation. V, J and clone size derive from that table, while D and trimming were established from the DNA sequence. This sample is represented by about 74,000 clones; 90% of them were singletons. Roughly 9.1% of the sample rests with the top ten.

CDR1 and CDR2 were assigned from the germline V gene (reference sequence) as MNHEY and SMNVEV. Trimming removed 5 bases from V and 9 bases from J, leaving 14 bases between the germline ends. The CDR3 sequence holds 13 residues, the cysteine and phenylalanine included. Only CDR3 DNA is held: 39 bases, read in frame from base 1. Each collaborating institution followed its own protocols to collect whole blood in K2EDTA tubes. For TCRbeta analysis, collaborator samples were shipped as frozen whole blood, as isolated PBMCs, or as DNA extracted from either sample type. Of note for this clone: This receptor's antigen is unknown. Per-nucleotide qualities are absent, and no much larger clonotype sits a single base away.

Recombination connected TRBV27 to TRBJ2-1; no D segment can be confidently identified. The specimen was peripheral blood. The sequence came from a human donor in a cohort sampled during active COVID-19. The DNA sequence reads TGTGCCAGCAGTCCCTCCCCGGGTAGTGAGCAGTTCTTC. Its protein product is CASSPSPGSEQFF.